These 17 T cell receptor beta chains were sequenced from one sample in a study of T cells after yellow fever vaccination (dated by TCRdb to between 2017 and 2020). This specimen's treatment or condition label, interpreted: live attenuated yellow fever vaccine strain. Libraries were built with 5' RACE. Sequencing was carried out with an Illumina NovaSeq 6000. In-frame beta chains were kept once TCRdb had trimmed the public reads at Q25 with fastp and called clones with MiXCR. All rows with the same CDR3 protein become a single entry with the most common DNA and genes. This sample lists around 310,000 distinct CDR3 sequences; around 3.9% were detected once. Clones ranked in the top ten supply about 24% of the sample. The input for sequencing was PBMCs, taken 5 days after the yellow fever booster vaccination. The receptors shown here come from a man between 18 and 29 years old who received the YFV17D yellow fever vaccine.

In its sample, this clonotype was seen many times. The genes are TRBV4-1 and TRBJ2-1; TRBD2 aligns across 10 bases. The V and J ends lost 2 bases and 3 bases, in that order; junction bases with no gene match: 1. Germline V gene data show CDR1 as MGHRA and CDR2 as YSYEKL. This CDR3 has 15 residues. CDR3 loop: CASSQKRGGYNEQFF. The CDR3 DNA reads TGCGCCAGCAGCCAAAAGCGGGGGGGCTACAATGAGCAGTTCTTC.

The rearrangement joins TRBV7-9 to TRBJ2-7; TRBD1 agrees at 7 bases. CDR3 length: 13 residues. Trimming removed 5 bases from V and 7 bases from J; junction bases left unmatched: 8. Germline loops: CDR1 SEHNR, CDR2 FQNEAQ (reference sequence). CDR3 region: CASSGDRVYEQYF. The CDR3 DNA is TGTGCCAGCAGCGGTGACAGGGTGTATGAGCAGTACTTC.

This chain connects TRBV6-2 or TRBV6-3 to TRBJ2-7; D gene uncertain. V shed 2 bases and J shed 0 bases, with 17 bases lying between them. This CDR3 region has 17 residues. Per the germline V gene, CDR1 is MNHEY and CDR2 is SVGEGT. In DNA, the CDR3 is TGTGCCAGCAGTTACCTTGGGGTTATCCCCTCCTCCTACGAGCAGTACTTC. Translation gives CASSYLGVIPSSYEQYF.

This chain joins TRBV12-3 or TRBV12-4 and TRBJ2-2; possible D gene TRBD2, 5 bases. V lost 7 bases to trimming and J lost 6 bases, with 12 bases between them. The CDR3 runs 13 residues. CDR3 nucleotides: TGTGCCAGCACGCCGACTATCCCCGGGGAGCTGTTTTTT. Its protein is CASTPTIPGELFF.

The chain couples TRBV5-5 to TRBJ1-1, with TRBD1 identical over 7 bases. The CDR3 is 14 residues long. The trim removed 0 bases at V and 7 bases at J, leaving 6 bases unmatched. Germline loops: CDR1 SGHKS, CDR2 YYEKEE (reference sequence). CDR3: CASSLEGQIIEAFF. CDR3 nucleotides: TGTGCCAGCAGCTTGGAGGGACAGATCATTGAAGCTTTCTTT.

This clonotype was observed a handful of times. The chain recombines TRBV7-9 with TRBJ1-1; D not resolved. Germline CDR1 is SEHNR and CDR2 is FQNEAQ (reference sequence). The CDR3 runs 11 residues. V was shortened by 0 bases and J by 11 bases, with 7 bases between the two germline ends. The CDR3 sequence: CASSLAVDAFF. The CDR3 nucleotides are TGTGCCAGCAGCTTAGCCGTGGACGCTTTCTTT. Drawing the rest from reference TRBV7-9 and TRBJ1-1, the complete variable domain is DTGVSQNPRHKITKRGQNVTFRCDPISEHNRLYWYRQTLGQGPEFLTYFQNEAQLEKSRLLSDRFSAERPKGSFSTLEIQRTEQGDSAMYLCASSLAVDAFFGQGTRLTVV.

This clonotype was picked up a small number of times. The V call is TRBV7-8, the J call TRBJ2-3, with a possible D match to TRBD2 (7 bases). Germline V gene lookup returns CDR1 SGHVS and CDR2 FQNEAQ. This CDR3 region has 16 residues. V lost 4 bases and J 1 base, leaving 15 bases between the germline ends. The CDR3 loop reads CASSSRGGAGTDTQYF. Here the CDR3 DNA reads TGTGCCAGCAGCTCAAGAGGGGGGGCAGGCACAGATACGCAGTATTTT.

Many counts were recorded for this clonotype. The chain combines TRBV4-3 with TRBJ1-1; 10 bases fit TRBD1. Germline V CDR1 and CDR2: LGHNA, YSLEER. This CDR3 spans 20 amino acids. V shed 2 bases and J 3 bases; nucleotides not matched to a gene: 18. This chain's CDR3 is CASSQHRPGTGASLDTEAFF. The DNA for the CDR3 is TGCGCCAGCAGCCAACACCGACCCGGGACAGGGGCTTCGTTGGACACTGAAGCTTTCTTT.

The chain couples TRBV11-1 to TRBJ1-1; 7 bases match TRBD1. Per germline, CDR1 SGHAT and CDR2 FQDESV (reference sequence). V shed 7 bases and J 4 bases; nucleotides not matched to a gene: 15. CDR3 length: 16 residues. For the CDR3, the DNA is TGTGCCAGCACCCACGCCAGGGGGGGGCCGGCCACTGAAGCTTTCTTT. Amino acids: CASTHARGGPATEAFF.

The chain links TRBV4-1 to TRBJ2-1; D unclear. There are 14 residues in the CDR3. The V gene lost 3 bases and the J gene lost 9 bases, with 15 bases spanning the gap. The germline V gene encodes CDR1 MGHRA and CDR2 YSYEKL. The CDR3 coding sequence is TGCGCCAGCAGCCACGGATACACAGCAGGTGAGCAGTTCTTC. Its protein product is CASSHGYTAGEQFF.

In its sample, this clonotype was seen many times. The V call is TRBV11-2, the J call TRBJ2-1, with a possible D match to TRBD2 (5 bases). CDR1 is SGHAT and CDR2 is FQNNGV in the germline V gene. V shed 0 bases and J shed 10 bases, with 10 bases lying between them. This CDR3 has 13 residues. The CDR3 DNA reads TGTGCCAGCAGCTTAGATAAACGGAGGGAGCAGTTCTTC. Translating it yields CASSLDKRREQFF.

This rearrangement joins TRBV4-1 to TRBJ2-3; 7 bases are shared with TRBD2. The germline V gene has CDR1 MGHRA and CDR2 YSYEKL. The CDR3 runs to 16 residues. V shed 6 bases and J 1 base; nucleotides not matched to a gene: 10. CDR3 protein: CASRGIKAGRTDTQYF. The DNA of the CDR3 is TGCGCCAGCAGGGGTATCAAAGCGGGGCGCACAGATACGCAGTATTTT.

The chain carries TRBV25-1 and TRBJ1-3; D may be TRBD1 (5 bases). The germline gives CDR1 MGHDK, CDR2 SYGVNS. This CDR3 region has 13 residues. V lost 11 bases and J lost 4, with 15 bases in between. The chain's CDR3 is CAALLGEGNTIYF. CDR3 sequence (DNA): TGTGCCGCCCTTTTGGGGGAAGGAAACACCATATATTTT.

The rearrangement joins TRBV4-3 to TRBJ2-3; D gene uncertain. The CDR3 has 14 amino acids. Germline values: CDR1 LGHNA, CDR2 YSLEER. Trimming removed 4 bases from V and 5 bases from J, with 13 bases in between. CDR3 in DNA: TGCGCCAGCAGCCGCGCCAGAGTCGGAGATACGCAGTATTTT. Translating it yields CASSRARVGDTQYF.

This clonotype came up a few times. The chain recombines TRBV27 with TRBJ1-5, with a tentative D call TRBD1 (5 bases). Germline CDR1 is MNHEY and CDR2 is SMNVEV (reference sequence). V lost 1 base to trimming and J lost 0 bases, with 16 bases between them. The length of the CDR3 is 18 residues. In DNA, the CDR3 is TGTGCCAGCAGTTTATATCCCCCAGGGACCCCTAGCAATCAGCCCCAGCATTTT. As protein: CASSLYPPGTPSNQPQHF.

The chain couples TRBV21-1 to TRBJ1-1; the D segment call TRBD1 is taken from the table without a DNA check. TRBV21-1 has pseudogene status. CDR3 size: 18 residues. DNA for the CDR3: TGTGCCAGCAGCAAAGTGAGGCGCAGGGGCCTGTGTCACACTGAAGCTTTCTTT. It encodes CASSKVRRRGLCHTEAFF.

This clonotype was seen repeatedly, ten times or more. The V and J genes are TRBV7-2 and TRBJ2-2; 9 bases are shared with TRBD2. From germline, CDR1 is SGHTA and CDR2 FQGNSA. Trimming took 5 bases from V and 2 from J; bases not matched to a gene: 3. CDR3 length equals 15 residues. CDR3 coding DNA: TGTGCCAGCAGCCGGGGACTAGCCAACACCGGGGAGCTGTTTTTT. Amino acids: CASSRGLANTGELFF. The complete variable domain, with remaining parts taken from reference TRBV7-2 and TRBJ2-2, reads GAGVSQSPSNKVTEKGKDVELRCDPISGHTALYWYRQSLGQGLEFLIYFQGNSAPDKSGLPSDRFSAERTGGSVSTLTIQRTQQEDSAVYLCASSRGLANTGELFFGEGSRLTVL.